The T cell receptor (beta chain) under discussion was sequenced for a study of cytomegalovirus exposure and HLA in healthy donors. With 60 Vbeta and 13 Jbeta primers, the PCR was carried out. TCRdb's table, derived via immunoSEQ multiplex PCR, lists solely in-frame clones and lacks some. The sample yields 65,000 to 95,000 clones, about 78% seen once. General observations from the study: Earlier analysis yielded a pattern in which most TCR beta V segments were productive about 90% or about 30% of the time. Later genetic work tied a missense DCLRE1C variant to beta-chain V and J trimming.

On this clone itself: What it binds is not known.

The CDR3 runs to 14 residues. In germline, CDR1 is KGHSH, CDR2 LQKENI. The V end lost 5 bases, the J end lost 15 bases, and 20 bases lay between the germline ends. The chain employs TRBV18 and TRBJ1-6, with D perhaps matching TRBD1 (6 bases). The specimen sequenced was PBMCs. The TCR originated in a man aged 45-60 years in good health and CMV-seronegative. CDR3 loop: CASSYQGSSQGLHF. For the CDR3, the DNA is TGTGCCAGCTCATATCAGGGGTCCTCCCAAGGCCTCCACTTT. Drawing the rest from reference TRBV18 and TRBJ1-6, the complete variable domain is NAGVMQNPRHLVRRRGQEARLRCSPMKGHSHVYWYRQLPEEGLKFMVYLQKENIIDESGMPKERFSAEFPKEGPSILRIQQVVRGDSAAYFCASSYQGSSQGLHFGNGTRLTVT.